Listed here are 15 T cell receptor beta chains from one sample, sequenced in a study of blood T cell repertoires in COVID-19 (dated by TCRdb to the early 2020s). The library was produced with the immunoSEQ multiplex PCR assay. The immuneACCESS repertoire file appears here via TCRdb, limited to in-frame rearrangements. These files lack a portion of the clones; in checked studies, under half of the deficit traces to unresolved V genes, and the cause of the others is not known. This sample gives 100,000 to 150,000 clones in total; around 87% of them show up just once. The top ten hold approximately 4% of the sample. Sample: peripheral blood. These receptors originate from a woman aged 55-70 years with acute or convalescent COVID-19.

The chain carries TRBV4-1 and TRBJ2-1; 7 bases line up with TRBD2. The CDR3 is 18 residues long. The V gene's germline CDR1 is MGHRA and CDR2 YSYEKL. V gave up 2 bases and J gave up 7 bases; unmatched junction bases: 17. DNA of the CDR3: TGCGCCAGCAGCCAACGTGGGAGATTGGGGGAGGGCCCTAATGAGCAGTTCTTC. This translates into CASSQRGRLGEGPNEQFF.

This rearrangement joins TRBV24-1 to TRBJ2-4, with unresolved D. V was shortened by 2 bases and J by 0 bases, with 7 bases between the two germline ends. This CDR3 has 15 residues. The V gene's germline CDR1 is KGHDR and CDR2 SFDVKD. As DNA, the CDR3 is TGTGCCACCAGTGATTCCGGTTTAGCCAAAAACATTCAGTACTTC. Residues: CATSDSGLAKNIQYF.

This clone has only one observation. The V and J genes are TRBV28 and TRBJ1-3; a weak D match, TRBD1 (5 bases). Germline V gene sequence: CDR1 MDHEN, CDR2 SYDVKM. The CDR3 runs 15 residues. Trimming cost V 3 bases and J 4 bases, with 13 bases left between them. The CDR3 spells CASSFGRVRGNTIYF. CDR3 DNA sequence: TGTGCCAGCAGTTTTGGCAGGGTGAGAGGAAACACCATATATTTT.

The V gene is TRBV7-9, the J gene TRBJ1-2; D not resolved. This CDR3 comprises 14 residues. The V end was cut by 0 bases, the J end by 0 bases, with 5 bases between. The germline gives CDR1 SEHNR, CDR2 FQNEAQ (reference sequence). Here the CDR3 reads CASSLALANYGYTF. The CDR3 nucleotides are TGTGCCAGCAGCTTAGCCCTAGCTAACTATGGCTACACCTTC.

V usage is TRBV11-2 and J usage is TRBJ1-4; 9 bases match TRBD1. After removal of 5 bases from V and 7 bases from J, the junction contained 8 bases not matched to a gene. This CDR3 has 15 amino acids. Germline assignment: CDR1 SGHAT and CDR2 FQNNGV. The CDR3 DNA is TGTGCCAGCAGCCCCTGGGTGACAGGGGGTGAAAAACTGTTTTTT. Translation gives CASSPWVTGGEKLFF.

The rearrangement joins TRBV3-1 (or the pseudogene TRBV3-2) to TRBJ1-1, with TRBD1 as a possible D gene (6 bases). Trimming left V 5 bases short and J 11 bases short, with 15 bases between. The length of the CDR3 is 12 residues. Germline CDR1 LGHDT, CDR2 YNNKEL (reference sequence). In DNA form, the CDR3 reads TGTGCCAGCAGCGGAACAGGGTTGGTCGCTTTCTTT. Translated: CASSGTGLVAFF.

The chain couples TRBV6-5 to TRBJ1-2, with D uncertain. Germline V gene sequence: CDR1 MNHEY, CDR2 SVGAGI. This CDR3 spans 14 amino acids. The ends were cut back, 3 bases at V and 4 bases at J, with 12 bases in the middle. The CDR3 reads CASSYVSISYGYTF. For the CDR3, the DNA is TGTGCCAGCAGTTATGTTTCGATTAGCTATGGCTACACCTTC.

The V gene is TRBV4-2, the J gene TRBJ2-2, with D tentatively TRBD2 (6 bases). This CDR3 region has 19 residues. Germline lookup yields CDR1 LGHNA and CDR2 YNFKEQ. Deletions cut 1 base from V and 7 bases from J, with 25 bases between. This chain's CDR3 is CASSQVLSGEGSGVGELFF. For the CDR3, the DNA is TGTGCCAGCAGCCAAGTGTTGTCGGGAGAGGGGTCTGGTGTCGGGGAGCTGTTTTTT.

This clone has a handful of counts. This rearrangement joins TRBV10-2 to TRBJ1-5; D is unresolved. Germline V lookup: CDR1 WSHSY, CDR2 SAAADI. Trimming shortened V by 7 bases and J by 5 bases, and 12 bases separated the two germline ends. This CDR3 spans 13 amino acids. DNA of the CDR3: TGCGCCAGCAAAGAGAGGAATGATCAGCCCCAGCATTTT. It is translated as CASKERNDQPQHF.

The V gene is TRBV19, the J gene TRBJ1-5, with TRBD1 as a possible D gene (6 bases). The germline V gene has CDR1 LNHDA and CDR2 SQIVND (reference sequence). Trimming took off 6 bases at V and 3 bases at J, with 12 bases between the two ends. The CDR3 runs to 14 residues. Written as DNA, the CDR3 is TGTGCCAGTAGCCCCACAGGGATCAATCAGCCCCAGCATTTT. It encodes CASSPTGINQPQHF.

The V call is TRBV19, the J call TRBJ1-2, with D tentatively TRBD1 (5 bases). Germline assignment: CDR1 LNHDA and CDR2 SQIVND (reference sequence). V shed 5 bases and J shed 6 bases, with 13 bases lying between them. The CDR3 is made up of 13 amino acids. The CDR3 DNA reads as TGTGCCAGTAGTGGGGCATTGGGTAATGGCTACACCTTC. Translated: CASSGALGNGYTF.

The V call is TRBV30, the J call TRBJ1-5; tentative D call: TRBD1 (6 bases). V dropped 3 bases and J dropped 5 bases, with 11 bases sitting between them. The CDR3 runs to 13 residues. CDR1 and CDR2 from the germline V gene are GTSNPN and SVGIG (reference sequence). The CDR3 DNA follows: TGTGCCTGGAGCAGAGGGGGAGATCAGCCCCAGCATTTT. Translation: CAWSRGGDQPQHF.

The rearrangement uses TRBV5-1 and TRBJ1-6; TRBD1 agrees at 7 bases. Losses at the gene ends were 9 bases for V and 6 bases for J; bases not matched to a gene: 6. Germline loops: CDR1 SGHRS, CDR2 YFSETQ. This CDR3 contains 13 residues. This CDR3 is CATRDSPNSPLHF. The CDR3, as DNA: TGCGCCACTCGGGACAGCCCTAATTCACCCCTCCACTTT.

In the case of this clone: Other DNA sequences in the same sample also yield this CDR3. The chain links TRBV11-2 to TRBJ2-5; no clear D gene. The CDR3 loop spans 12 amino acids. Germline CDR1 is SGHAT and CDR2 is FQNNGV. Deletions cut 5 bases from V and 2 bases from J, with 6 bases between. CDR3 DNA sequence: TGTGCCAGCAGCCCCCTTCAAGAGACCCAGTACTTC. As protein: CASSPLQETQYF.

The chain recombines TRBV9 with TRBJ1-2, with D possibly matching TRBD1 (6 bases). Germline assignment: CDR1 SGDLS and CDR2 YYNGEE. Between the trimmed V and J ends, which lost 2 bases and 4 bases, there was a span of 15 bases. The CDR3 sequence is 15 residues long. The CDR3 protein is CASSVGTLTGYGYTF. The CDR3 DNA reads TGTGCCAGCAGCGTTGGGACACTAACGGGCTATGGCTACACCTTC.